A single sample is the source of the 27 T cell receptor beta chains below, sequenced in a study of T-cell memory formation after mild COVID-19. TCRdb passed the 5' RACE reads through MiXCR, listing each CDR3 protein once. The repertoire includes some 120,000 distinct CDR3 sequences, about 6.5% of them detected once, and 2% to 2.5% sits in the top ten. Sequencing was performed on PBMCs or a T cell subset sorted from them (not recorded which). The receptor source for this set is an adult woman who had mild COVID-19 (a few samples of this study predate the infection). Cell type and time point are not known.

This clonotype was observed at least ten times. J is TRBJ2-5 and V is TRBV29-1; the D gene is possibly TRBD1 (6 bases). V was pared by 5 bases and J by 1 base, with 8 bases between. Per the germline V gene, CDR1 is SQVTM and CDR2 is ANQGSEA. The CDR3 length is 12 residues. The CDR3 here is CSVTGSQETQYF. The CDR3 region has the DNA TGCAGCGTTACAGGGAGCCAAGAGACCCAGTACTTC.

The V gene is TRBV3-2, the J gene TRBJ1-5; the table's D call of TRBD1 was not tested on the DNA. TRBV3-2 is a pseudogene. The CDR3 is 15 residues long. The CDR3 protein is CASSQVVRGNQPQHF. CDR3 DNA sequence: TGTGCCAGCAGCCAAGTTGTAAGGGGTAATCAGCCCCAGCATTTT.

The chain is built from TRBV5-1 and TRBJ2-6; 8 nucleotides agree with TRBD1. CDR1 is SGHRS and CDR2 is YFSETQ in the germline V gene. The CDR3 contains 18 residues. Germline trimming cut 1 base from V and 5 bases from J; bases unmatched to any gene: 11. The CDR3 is CASSLKDRESTRANVLTF. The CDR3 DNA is TGCGCCAGCAGCTTGAAGGACAGGGAGTCTACTAGGGCCAACGTCCTGACTTTC. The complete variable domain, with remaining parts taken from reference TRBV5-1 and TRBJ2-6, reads KAGVTQTPRYLIKTRGQQVTLSCSPISGHRSVSWYQQTPGQGLQFLFEYFSETQRNKGNFPGRFSGRQFSNSRSEMNVSTLELGDSALYLCASSLKDRESTRANVLTFGAGSRLTVL.

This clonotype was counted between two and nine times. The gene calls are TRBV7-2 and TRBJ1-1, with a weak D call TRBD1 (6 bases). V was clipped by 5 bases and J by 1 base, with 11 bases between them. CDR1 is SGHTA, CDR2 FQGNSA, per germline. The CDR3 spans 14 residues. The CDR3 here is CASSQRTENTEAFF. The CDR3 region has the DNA TGTGCCAGCAGCCAACGGACAGAGAACACTGAAGCTTTCTTT.

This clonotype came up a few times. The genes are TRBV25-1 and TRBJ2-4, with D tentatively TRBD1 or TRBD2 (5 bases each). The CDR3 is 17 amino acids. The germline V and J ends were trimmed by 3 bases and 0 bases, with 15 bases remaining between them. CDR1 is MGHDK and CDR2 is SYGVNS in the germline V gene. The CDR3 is CASSDISGPGAKNIQYF. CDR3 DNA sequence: TGTGCCAGCAGTGATATCTCGGGACCCGGAGCCAAAAACATTCAGTACTTC.

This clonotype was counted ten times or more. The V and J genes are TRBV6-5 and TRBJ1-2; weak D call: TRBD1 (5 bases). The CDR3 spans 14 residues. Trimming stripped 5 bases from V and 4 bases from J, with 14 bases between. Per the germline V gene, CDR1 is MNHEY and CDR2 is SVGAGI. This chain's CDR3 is CASSPAGATYGYTF. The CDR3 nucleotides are TGTGCCAGCAGTCCGGCTGGGGCTACCTATGGCTACACCTTC.

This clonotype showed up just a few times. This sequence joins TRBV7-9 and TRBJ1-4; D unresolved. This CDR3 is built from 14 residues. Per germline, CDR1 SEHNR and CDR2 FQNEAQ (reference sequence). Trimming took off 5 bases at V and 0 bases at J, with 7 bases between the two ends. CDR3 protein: CASSEKATNEKLFF. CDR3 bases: TGTGCCAGCAGCGAGAAAGCAACTAATGAAAAACTGTTTTTT.

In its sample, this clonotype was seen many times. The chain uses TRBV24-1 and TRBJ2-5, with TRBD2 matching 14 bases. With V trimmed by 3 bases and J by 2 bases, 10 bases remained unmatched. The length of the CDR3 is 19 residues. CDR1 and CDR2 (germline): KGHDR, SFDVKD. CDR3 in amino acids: CATSDPLTGLAGDQETQYF. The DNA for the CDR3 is TGTGCCACCAGTGATCCACTTACGGGACTAGCGGGAGATCAAGAGACCCAGTACTTC.

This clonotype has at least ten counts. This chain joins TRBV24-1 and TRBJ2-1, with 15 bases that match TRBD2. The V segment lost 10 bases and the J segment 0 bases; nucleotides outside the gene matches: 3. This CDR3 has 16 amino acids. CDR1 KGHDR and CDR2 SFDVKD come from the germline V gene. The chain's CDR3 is CATGLAGGSSYNEQFF. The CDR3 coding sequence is TGTGCCACGGGACTAGCGGGAGGTAGCTCCTACAATGAGCAGTTCTTC.

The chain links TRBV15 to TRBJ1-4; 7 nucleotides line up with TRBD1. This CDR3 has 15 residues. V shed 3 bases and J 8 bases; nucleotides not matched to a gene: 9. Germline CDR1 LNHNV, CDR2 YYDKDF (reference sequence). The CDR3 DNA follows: TGTGCCACCAGCAGGGGAGACAGGGTCGGCGAAAAACTGTTTTTT. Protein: CATSRGDRVGEKLFF.

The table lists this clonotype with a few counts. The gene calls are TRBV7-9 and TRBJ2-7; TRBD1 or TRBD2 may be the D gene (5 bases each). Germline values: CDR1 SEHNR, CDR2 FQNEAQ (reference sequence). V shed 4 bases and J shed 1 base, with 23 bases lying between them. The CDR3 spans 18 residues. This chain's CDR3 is CASSWGWTRAGTSYEQYF. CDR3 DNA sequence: TGTGCCAGCAGCTGGGGGTGGACTCGGGCCGGAACTTCCTACGAGCAGTACTTC.

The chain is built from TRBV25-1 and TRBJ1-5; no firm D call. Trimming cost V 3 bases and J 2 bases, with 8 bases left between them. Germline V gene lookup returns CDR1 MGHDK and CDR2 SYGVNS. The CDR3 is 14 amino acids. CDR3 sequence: CASSDKAGNQPQHF. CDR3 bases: TGTGCCAGCAGTGATAAGGCGGGCAATCAGCCCCAGCATTTT.

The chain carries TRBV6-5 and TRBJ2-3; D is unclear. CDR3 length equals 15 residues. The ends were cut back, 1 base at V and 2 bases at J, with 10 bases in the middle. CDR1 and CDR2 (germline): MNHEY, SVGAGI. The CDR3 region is CASSYLGRPTDTQYF. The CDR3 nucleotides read TGTGCCAGCAGTTACTTGGGCAGACCCACAGATACGCAGTATTTT.

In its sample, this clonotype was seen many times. The CDR3 loop is CASSPGQGVEYEQYF. The CDR3 nucleotides are TGCGCCAGCAGCCCAGGACAGGGGGTGGAATACGAGCAGTACTTC. The genes are TRBV4-1 and TRBJ2-7; TRBD1 aligns across 10 bases. Trimming removed 4 bases from V and 4 bases from J; junction bases left unmatched: 7. Germline-derived CDR1 and CDR2 are MGHRA and YSYEKL. The CDR3 has 15 residues.

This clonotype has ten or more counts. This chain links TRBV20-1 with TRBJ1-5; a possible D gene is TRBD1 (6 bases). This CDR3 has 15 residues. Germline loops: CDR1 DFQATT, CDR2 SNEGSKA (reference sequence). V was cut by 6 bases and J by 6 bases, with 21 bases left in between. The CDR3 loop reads CSASEETGTSQPQHF. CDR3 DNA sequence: TGCAGTGCGTCTGAAGAGACCGGGACAAGTCAGCCCCAGCATTTT.

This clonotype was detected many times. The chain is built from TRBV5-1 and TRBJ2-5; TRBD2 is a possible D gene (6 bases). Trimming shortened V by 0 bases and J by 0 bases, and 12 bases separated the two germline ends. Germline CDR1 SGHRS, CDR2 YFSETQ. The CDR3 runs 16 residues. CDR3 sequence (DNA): TGCGCCAGCAGCTTGGGAGCCGGGGGACACCAAGAGACCCAGTACTTC. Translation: CASSLGAGGHQETQYF.

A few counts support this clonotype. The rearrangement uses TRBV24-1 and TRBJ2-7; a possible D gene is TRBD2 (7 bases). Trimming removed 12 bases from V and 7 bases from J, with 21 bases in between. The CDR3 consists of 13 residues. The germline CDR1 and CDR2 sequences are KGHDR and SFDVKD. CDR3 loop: CAVWAAGAGEQYF. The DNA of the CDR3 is TGTGCCGTATGGGCGGCGGGGGCAGGTGAGCAGTACTTC.

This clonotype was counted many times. The CDR3 spells CSVEEAGRKGPYEQYF. CDR3 nucleotides: TGCAGCGTTGAAGAGGCAGGGCGAAAAGGCCCCTACGAGCAGTACTTC. The genes are TRBV29-1 and TRBJ2-7; a possible D gene is TRBD1 (5 bases). CDR1 and CDR2 from the germline V gene are SQVTM and ANQGSEA. CDR3 length: 16 amino acids. V was cut by 0 bases and J by 2 bases, with 17 bases left in between.

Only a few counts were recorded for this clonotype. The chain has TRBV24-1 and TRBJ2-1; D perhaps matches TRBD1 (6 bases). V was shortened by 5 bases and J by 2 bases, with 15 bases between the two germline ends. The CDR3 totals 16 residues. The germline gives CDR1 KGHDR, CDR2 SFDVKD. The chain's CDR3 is CATSVDRGSTYNEQFF. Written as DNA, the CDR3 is TGTGCCACCAGTGTGGACAGAGGGTCAACCTACAATGAGCAGTTCTTC.

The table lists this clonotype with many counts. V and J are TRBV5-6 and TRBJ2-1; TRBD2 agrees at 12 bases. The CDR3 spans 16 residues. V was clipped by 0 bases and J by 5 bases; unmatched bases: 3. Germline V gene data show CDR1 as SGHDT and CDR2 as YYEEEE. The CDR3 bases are TGTGCCAGCAGCTTGGTGGGACTAGCGGGTAACAATGAGCAGTTCTTC. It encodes CASSLVGLAGNNEQFF.

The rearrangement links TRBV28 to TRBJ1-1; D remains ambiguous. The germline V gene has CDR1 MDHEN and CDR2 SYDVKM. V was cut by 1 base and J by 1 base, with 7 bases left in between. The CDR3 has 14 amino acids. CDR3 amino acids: CASSLLRANTEAFF. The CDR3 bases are TGTGCCAGCAGTTTATTGAGGGCGAACACTGAAGCTTTCTTT.

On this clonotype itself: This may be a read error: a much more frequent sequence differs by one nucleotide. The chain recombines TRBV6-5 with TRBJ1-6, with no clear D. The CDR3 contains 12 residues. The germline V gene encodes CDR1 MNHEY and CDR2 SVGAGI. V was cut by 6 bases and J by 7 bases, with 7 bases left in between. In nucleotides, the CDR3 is TGTGCCAGCAGGACCCAGAATTCACCCCTCCACTTT. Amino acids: CASRTQNSPLHF.

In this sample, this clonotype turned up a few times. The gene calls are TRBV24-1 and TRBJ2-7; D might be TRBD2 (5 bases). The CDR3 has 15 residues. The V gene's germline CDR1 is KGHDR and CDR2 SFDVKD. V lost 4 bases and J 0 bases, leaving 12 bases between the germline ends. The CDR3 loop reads CATSDTRTDSYEQYF. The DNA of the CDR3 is TGTGCCACCAGTGACACTAGGACGGACTCCTACGAGCAGTACTTC.

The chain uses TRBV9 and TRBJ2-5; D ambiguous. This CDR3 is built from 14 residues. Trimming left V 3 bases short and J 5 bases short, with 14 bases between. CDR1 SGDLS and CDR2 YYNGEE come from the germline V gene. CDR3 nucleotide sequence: TGTGCCAGCAGCGGACCGGGCCTGGGGGAGACCCAGTACTTC. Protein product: CASSGPGLGETQYF.

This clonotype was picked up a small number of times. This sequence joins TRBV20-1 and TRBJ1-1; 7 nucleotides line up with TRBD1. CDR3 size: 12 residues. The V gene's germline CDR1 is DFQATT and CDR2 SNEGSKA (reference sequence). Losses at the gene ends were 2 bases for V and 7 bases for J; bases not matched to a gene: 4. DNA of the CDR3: TGCAGTGCTAGACCTGACAGGGTTGAAGCTTTCTTT. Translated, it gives CSARPDRVEAFF.

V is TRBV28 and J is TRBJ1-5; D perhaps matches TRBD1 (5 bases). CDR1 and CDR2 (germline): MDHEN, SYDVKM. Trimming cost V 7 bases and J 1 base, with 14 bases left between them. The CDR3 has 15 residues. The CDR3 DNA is TGTGCCAGCATACTGTCGCAGGGAAGCAATCAGCCCCAGCATTTT. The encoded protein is CASILSQGSNQPQHF.

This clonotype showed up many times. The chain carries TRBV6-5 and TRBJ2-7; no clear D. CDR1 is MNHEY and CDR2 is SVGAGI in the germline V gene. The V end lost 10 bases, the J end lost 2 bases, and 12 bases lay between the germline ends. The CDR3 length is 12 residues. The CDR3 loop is CATYKSPYEQYF. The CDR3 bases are TGTGCCACCTACAAATCACCCTACGAGCAGTACTTC.